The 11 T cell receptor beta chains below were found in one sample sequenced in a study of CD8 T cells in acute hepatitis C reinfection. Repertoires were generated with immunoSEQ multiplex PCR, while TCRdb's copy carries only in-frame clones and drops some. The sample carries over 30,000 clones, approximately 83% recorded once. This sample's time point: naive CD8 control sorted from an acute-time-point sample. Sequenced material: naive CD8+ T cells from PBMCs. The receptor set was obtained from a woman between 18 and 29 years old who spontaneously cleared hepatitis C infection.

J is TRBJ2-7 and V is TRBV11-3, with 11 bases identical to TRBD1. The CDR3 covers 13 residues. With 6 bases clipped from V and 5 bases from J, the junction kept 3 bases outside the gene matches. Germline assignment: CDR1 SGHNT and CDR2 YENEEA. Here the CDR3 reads CASSGTGGNEQYF. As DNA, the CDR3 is TGTGCCAGCAGTGGGACAGGGGGGAACGAGCAGTACTTC.

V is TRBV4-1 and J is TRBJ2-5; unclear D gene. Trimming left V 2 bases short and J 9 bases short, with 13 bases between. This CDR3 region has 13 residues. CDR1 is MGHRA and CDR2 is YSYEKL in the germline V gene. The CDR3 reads CASSQPSAESQYF. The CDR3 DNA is TGCGCCAGCAGCCAACCATCAGCCGAGTCCCAGTACTTC.

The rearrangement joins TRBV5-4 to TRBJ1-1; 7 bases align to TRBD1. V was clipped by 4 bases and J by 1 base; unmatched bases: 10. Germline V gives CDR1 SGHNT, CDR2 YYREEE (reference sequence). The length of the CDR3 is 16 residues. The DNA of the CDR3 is TGTGCCAGCAGCCCTAGACAGGGTAGGGAGAACACTGAAGCTTTCTTT. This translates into CASSPRQGRENTEAFF.

This chain's CDR3 is CARTSPRAAEQFF. The CDR3 region has the DNA TGTGCCAGGACTTCCCCTCGGGCGGCTGAGCAGTTCTTC. The J gene is TRBJ2-1, the V gene TRBV2; D remains unclear. CDR3 length: 13 amino acids. Trimming pared 9 bases from V and 9 bases from J, leaving 18 bases between. Germline V gene sequence: CDR1 SNHLY, CDR2 FYNNEI.

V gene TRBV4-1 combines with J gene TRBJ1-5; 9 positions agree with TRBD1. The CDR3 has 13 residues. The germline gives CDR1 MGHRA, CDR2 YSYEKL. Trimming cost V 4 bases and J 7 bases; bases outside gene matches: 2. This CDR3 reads CASSLTGGQPQHF. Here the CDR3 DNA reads TGCGCCAGCAGCCTAACAGGGGGCCAGCCCCAGCATTTT.

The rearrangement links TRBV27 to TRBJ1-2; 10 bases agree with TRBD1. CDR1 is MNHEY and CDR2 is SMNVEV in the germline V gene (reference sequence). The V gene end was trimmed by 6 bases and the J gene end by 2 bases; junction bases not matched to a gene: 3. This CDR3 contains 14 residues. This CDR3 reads CASRSDRGNYGYTF. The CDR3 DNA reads TGTGCCAGCAGGTCGGACAGGGGGAACTATGGCTACACCTTC.

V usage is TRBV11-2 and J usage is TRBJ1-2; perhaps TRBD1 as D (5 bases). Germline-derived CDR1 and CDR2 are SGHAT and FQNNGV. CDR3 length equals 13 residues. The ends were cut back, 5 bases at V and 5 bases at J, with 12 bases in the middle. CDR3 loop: CASSTGTLYGYTF. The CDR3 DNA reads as TGTGCCAGCAGCACCGGGACCCTTTATGGCTACACCTTC.

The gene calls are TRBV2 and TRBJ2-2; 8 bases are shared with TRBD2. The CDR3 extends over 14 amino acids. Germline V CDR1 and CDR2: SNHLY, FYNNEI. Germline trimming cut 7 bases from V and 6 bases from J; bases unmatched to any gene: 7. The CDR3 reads CASNSGSVPGELFF. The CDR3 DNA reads TGTGCCAGCAACAGCGGGAGCGTGCCCGGGGAGCTGTTTTTT.

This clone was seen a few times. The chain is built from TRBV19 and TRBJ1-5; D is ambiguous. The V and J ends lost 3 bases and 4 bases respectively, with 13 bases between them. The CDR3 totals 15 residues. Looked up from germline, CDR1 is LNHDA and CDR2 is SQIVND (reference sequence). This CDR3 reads CASSIFEGGNQPQHF. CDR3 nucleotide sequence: TGTGCCAGTAGTATTTTCGAAGGTGGTAATCAGCCCCAGCATTTT.

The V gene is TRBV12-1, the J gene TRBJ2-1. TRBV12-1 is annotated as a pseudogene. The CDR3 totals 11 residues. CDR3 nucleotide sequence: TGTGCCAGCAGCCGGAAGAATGAGCAGTTCTTC. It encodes CASSRKNEQFF.

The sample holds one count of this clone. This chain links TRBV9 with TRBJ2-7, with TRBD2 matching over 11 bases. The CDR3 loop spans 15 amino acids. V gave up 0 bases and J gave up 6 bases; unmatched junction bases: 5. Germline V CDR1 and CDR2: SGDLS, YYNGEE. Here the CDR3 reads CASSVDGLAGSEQYF. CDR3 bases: TGTGCCAGCAGCGTAGATGGACTAGCGGGCTCCGAGCAGTACTTC.